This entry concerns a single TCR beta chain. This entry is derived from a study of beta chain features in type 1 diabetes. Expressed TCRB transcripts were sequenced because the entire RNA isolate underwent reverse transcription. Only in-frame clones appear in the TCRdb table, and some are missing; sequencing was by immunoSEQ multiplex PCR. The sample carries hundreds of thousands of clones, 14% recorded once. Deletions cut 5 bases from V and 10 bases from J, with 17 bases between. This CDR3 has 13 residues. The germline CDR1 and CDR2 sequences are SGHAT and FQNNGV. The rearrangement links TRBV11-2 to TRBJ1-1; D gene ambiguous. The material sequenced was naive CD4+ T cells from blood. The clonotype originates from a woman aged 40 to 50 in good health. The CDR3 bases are TGTGCCAGCAGCGCCATTCCCCCGGGAGGAGCTTTCTTT. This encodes CASSAIPPGGAFF.